This T cell receptor beta chain was obtained from a study of blood T cells in healthy people across ages. A second PCR, run for roughly 7 to 12 cycles, used a sample-barcoded 5' primer plus a J-beta primer mix. TCRdb processed the 5' RACE reads anew with MiXCR; each CDR3 protein has one entry. Of roughly 800,000 distinct CDR3 sequences listed, 20% to 30% are singletons. Extraction of total RNA produced a minimum of 5 micrograms from each sample. Per germline, CDR1 SGHAT and CDR2 FQDESV (reference sequence). The ends were cut back, 5 bases at V and 0 bases at J, with 11 bases in the middle. The CDR3 loop spans 15 amino acids. The same data also went into a second study, on T cells of mothers and their children. This second study notes: A handful of children, together with their three healthy Caucasian mothers, made up the donors.

The sequencing input was blood. The rearrangement uses TRBV11-1 and TRBJ2-1; no definite D call. This TCR came from a boy aged 5-17 years in good health. In DNA form, the CDR3 reads TGTGCCAGCAGCCCAAAAAGGAGCTCCTACAATGAGCAGTTCTTC. Translation gives CASSPKRSSYNEQFF. The full variable domain, with the rest looked up from reference TRBV11-1 and TRBJ2-1, is EAEVAQSPRYKITEKSQAVAFWCDPISGHATLYWYRQILGQGPELLVQFQDESVVDDSQLPKDRFSAERLKGVDSTLKIQPAELGDSAMYLCASSPKRSSYNEQFFGPGTRLTVL.